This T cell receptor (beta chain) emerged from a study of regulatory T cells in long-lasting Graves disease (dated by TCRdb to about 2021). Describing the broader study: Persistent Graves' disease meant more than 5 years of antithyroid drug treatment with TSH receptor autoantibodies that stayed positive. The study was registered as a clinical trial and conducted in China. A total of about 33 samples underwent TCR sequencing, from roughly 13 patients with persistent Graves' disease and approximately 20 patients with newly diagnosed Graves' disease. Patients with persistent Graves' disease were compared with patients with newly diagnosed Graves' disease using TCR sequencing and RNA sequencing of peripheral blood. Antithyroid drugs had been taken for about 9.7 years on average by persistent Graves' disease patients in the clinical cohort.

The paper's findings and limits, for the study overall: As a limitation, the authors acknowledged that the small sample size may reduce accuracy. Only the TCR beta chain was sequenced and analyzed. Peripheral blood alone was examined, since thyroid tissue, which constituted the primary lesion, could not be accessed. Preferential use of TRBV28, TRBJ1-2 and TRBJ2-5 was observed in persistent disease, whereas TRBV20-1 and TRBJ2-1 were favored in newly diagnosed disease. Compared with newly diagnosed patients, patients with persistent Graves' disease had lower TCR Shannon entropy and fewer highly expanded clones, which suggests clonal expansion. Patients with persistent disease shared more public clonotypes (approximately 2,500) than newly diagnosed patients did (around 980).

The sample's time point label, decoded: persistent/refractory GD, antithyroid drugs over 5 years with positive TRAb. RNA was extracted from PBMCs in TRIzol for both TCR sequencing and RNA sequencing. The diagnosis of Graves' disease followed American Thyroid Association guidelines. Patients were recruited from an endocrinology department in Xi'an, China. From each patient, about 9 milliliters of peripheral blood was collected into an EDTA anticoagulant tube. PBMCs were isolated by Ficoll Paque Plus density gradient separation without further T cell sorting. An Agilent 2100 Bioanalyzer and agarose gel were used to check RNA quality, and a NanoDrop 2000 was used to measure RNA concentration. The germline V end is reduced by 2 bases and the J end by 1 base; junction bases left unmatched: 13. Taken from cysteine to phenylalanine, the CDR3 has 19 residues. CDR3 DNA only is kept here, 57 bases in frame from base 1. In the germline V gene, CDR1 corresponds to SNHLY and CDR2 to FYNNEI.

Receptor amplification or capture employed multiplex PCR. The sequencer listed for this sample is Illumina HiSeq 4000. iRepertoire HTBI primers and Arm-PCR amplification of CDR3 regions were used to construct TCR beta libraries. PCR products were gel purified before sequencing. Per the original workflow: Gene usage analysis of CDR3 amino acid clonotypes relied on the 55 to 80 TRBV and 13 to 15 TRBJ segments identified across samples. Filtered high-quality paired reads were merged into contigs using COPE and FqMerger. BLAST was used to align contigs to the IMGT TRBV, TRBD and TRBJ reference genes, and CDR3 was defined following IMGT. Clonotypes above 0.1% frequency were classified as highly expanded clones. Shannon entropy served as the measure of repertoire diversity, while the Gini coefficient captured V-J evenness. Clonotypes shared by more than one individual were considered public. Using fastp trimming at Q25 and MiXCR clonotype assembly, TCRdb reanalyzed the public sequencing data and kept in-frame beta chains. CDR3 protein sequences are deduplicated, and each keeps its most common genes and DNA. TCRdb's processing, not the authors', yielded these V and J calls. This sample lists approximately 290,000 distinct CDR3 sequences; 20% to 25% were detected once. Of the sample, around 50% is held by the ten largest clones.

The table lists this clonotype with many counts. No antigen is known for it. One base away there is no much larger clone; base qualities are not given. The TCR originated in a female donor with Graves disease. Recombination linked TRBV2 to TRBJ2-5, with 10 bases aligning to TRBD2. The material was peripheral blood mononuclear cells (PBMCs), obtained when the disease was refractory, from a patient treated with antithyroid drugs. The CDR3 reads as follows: CASSEISGTSDNSQETQYF. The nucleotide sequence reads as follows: TGTGCCAGCAGTGAAATATCCGGGACTAGCGACAACTCCCAAGAGACCCAGTACTTC.